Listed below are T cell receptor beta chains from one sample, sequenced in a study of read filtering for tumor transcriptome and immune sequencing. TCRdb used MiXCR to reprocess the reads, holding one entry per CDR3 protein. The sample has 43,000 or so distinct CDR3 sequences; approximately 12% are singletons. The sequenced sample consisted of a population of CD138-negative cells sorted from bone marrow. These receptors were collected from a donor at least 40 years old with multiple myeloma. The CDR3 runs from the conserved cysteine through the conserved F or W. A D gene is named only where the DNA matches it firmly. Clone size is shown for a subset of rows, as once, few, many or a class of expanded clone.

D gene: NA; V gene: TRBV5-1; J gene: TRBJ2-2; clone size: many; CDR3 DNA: TGCGCCAGCAGCCGGAATAGCGACATGAGGGACGGGGAGCTGTTTTTT; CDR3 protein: CASSRNSDMRDGELFF
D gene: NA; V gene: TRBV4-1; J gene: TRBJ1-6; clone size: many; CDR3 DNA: TGCGCCAGCAGCCAAGATGGCAGCTATTCACCCCTCCACTTT; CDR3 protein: CASSQDGSYSPLHF
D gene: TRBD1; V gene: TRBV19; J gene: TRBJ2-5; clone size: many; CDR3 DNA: TGTGCCAGTAGTACGATTGGGACAGGGGAAGAGACCCAGTACTTC; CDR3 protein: CASSTIGTGEETQYF
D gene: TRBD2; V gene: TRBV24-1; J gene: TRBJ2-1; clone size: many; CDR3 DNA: TGTGCCACCAGTGATGCAAAAGGACTAGCGGGAAGCAATGAGCAGTTCTTC; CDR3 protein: CATSDAKGLAGSNEQFF
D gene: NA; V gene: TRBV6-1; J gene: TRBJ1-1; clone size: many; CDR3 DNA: TGTGCCAGCAAGGTGGGAGACACTGAAGCTTTCTTT; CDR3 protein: CASKVGDTEAFF
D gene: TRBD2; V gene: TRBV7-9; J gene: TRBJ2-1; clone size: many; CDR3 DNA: TGTGCCAGCAGCACGGGACTAGCGGGAGTCCTTGGGCAGTTCTTC; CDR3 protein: CASSTGLAGVLGQFF
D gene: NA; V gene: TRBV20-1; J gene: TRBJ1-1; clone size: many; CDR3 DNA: TGCAGTGCTAGTCAGGGAAACACTGAAGCTTTCTTT; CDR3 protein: CSASQGNTEAFF
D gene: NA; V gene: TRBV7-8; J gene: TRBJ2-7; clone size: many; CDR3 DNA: TGTGCCAGTAGTGGCGTTGGAGGGTTATCCTACGAGCAGTACTTC; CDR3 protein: CASSGVGGLSYEQYF
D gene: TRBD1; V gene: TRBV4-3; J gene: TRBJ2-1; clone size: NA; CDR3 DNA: TGCGCCAGCAGCCAGGTGACAGGGGGGTCTGATGAGCAGTTCTTC; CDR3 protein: CASSQVTGGSDEQFF
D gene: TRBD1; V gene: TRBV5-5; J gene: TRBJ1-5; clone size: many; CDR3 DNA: TGTGCCAGCAGCCCAGGGACAGCCAATCAGCCCCAGCATTTT; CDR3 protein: CASSPGTANQPQHF
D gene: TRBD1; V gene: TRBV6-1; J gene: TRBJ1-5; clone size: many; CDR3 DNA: TGTGCCAGCAGTTACGACAGGGCAAGCAATCAGCCCCAGCATTTT; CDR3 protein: CASSYDRASNQPQHF
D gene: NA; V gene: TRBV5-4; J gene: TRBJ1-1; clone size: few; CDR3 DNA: TGTGCCAGCAGCTTGGGTGGGGGGAGGAACACTGAAGCTTTCTTT; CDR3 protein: CASSLGGGRNTEAFF
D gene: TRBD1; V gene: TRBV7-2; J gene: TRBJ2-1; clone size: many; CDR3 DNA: TGTGCCAGCAGCCCAGGACAGGGATGGGGCAATGAGCAGTTCTTC; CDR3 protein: CASSPGQGWGNEQFF
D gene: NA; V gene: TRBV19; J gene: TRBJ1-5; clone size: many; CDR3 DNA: TGTGCCAGTTATCCAGGGGCCGGCAATCAGCCCCAGCATTTT; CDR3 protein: CASYPGAGNQPQHF
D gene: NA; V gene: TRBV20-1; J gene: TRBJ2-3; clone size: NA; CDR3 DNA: TGCAGTGCTCGCCTCTTAGAGGGTGCGGTAGATACGCAGTATTTT; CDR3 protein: CSARLLEGAVDTQYF
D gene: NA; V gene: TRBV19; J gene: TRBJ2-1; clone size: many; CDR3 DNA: TGTGCCAGTAGTATAGGGGGAGGAACGTACAATGAGCAGTTCTTC; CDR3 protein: CASSIGGGTYNEQFF
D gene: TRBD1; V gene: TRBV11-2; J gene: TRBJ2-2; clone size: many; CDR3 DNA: TGTGCCAGCAGCTTCGGTCGGGACAGGCAAACCGGGGAGCTGTTTTTT; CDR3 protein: CASSFGRDRQTGELFF
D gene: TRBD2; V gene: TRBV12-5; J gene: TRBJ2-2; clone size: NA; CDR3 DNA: TGTGCTAGTGGTTTGATAACTAGCGGGAGGAAAACCGGGGAGCTGTTTTTT; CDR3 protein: CASGLITSGRKTGELFF
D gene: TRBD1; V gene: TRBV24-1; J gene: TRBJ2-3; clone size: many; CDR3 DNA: TGTGCCACCAGTGATACACCCGACAGGGCTAGCACAGATACGCAGTATTTT; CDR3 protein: CATSDTPDRASTDTQYF
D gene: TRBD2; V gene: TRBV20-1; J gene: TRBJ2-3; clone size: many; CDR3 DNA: TGCAGTGCTAGCGGGAGGGCCTGGGGAGATACGCAGTATTTT; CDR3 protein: CSASGRAWGDTQYF
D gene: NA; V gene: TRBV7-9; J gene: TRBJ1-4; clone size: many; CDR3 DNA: TGTGCCAGCAGCTTCAATGAAAAACTGTTTTTT; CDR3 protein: CASSFNEKLFF
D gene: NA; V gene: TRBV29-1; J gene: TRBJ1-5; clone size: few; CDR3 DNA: TGCAGCGTTAGAGAACGGGGGCTCAATCAGCCCCAGCATTTT; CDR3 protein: CSVRERGLNQPQHF
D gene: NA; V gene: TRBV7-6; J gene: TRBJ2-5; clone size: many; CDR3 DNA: TGTGCCAGCAGCTTAGGACAGGCCCTGAACTTTGGTGAGACCCAGTACTTC; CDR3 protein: CASSLGQALNFGETQYF
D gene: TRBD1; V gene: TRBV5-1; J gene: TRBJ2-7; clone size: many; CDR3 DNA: TGCGCCAGCAGCCGCGGAACCGACAGGGCTGAGCAGTACTTC; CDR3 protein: CASSRGTDRAEQYF
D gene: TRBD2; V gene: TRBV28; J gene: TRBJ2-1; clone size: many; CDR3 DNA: TGTGCCAGCAGTATACCTTCTGGGACTAGCGGGAGACTGGTTGAGCAGTTCTTC; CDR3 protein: CASSIPSGTSGRLVEQFF
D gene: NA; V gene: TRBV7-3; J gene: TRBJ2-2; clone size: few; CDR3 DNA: TGTGCCAGCAGCTTAACAGGGAACACCGGGGAGCTGTTTTTT; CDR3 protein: CASSLTGNTGELFF
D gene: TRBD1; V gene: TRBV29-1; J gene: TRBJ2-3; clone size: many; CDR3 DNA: TGCAGCGTTGAGGGGACAGGGGGCCCAGATACGCAGTATTTT; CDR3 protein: CSVEGTGGPDTQYF
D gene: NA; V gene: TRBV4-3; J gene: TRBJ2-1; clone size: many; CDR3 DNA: TGCGCCAGCAGCCCCGAGGCCGTTACCTACAATGAGCAGTTCTTC; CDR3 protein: CASSPEAVTYNEQFF
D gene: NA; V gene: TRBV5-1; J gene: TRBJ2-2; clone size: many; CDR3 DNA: TGCGCCAGCAGCCCGGACGCCTCGAACACCGGGGAGCTGTTTTTT; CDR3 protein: CASSPDASNTGELFF
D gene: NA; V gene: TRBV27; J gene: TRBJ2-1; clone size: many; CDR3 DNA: TGTGCCAGCAGTTCCCCGGGACAACTACGCAATGAGCAGTTCTTC; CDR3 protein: CASSSPGQLRNEQFF
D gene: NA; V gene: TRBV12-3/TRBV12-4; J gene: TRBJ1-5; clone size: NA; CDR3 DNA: TGTGCCAGCAGTCCCTCGGGGAACAATCAGGCCCAGCATTTT; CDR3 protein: CASSPSGNNQAQHF
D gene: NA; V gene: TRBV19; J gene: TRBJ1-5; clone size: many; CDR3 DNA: TGTGCCACCATGAGGTATAGCAATCAGCCCCAGCATTTT; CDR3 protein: CATMRYSNQPQHF
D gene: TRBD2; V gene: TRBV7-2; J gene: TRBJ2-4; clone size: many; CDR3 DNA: TGTGCCAGCTCCCTACGGGTCTCGGGCCTAGCGGGTGTAGCCAAAAACATTCAGTACTTC; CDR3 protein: CASSLRVSGLAGVAKNIQYF
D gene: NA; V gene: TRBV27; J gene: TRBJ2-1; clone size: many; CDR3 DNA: TGTGCCAGCAGTTTTTGGAAGGGCGATGAGCAGTTCTTC; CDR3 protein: CASSFWKGDEQFF
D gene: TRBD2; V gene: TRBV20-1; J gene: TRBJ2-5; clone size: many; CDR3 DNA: TGCAGTGCTAGTCCTAGCGGGAGAAGTTGGCAGTACTTC; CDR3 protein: CSASPSGRSWQYF
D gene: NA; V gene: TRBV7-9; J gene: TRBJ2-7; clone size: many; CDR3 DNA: TGTGCCAGCAGCGGGCTTGTAGGCGCGTCGACGTACGAGCAGTACTTC; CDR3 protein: CASSGLVGASTYEQYF
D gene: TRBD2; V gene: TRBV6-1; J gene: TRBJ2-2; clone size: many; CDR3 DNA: TGTGCCAGCAGTGAATTAGCGGGGGCGGGAACCGGGGAGCTGTTTTTT; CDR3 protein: CASSELAGAGTGELFF